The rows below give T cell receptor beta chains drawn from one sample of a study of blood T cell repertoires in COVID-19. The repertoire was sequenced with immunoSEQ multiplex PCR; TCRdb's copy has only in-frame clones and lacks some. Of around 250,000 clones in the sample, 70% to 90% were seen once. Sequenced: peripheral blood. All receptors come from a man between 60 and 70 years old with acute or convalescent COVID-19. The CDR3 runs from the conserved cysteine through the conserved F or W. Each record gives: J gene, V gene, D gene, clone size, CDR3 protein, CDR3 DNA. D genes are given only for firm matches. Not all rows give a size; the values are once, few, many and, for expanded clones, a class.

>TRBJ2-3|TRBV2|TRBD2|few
CASSETGLATDTQYF
TGTGCCAGCAGTGAAACAGGACTAGCAACAGATACGCAGTATTTT
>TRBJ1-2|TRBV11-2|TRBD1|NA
CASSLQGATYGYTF
TGTGCCAGCAGCTTACAGGGGGCGACTTATGGCTACACCTTC
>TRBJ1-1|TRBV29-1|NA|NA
CSVGPVQGGTEAFF
TGCAGCGTTGGCCCGGTGCAGGGTGGGACTGAAGCTTTCTTT
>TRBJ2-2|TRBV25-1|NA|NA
CASSETGGLGGELFF
TGTGCCAGCAGTGAAACTGGCGGGTTGGGGGGGGAGCTGTTTTTT
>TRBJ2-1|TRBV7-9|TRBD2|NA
CASSFLGLAEYNEQFF
TGTGCCAGCAGCTTCCTCGGACTAGCGGAGTACAATGAGCAGTTCTTC
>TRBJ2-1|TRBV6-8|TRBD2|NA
CASSYSRHPTSEVDEQFF
TGTGCCAGCAGTTACTCGAGGCATCCGACTAGCGAGGTCGATGAGCAGTTCTTC
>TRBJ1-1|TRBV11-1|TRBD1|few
CASSGGQTNTEAFF
TGTGCCAGCAGCGGGGGACAGACGAACACTGAAGCTTTCTTT
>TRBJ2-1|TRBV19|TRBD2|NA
CASSTHWRECDEQFF
TGTGCCAGTAGTACGCATTGGCGGGAGTGCGATGAGCAGTTCTTC
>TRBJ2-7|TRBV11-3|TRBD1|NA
CASSLDRGEYEQYF
TGTGCCAGCAGCTTGGACAGGGGGGAATACGAGCAGTACTTC
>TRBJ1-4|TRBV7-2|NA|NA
CASSLGGGTNEKLFF
TGTGCCAGCAGCTTAGGGGGGGGTACTAATGAAAAACTGTTTTTT
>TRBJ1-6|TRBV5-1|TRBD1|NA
CASSPEQGARGNSPLHF
TGCGCCAGCAGCCCAGAACAGGGGGCTCGGGGAAATTCACCCCTCCACTTT
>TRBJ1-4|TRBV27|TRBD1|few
CASGIGTANEKLFF
TGTGCCAGCGGGATCGGGACAGCTAATGAAAAACTGTTTTTT
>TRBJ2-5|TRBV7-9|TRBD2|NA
CASSFPGTNQETQYF
TGTGCCAGCAGCTTCCCCGGGACTAACCAAGAGACCCAGTACTTC
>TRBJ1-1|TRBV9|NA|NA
CASSVGNSNTEAFF
TGTGCCAGCAGCGTAGGAAACAGCAACACTGAAGCTTTCTTT
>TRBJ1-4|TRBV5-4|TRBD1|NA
CASSVDRTTTNEKLFF
TGTGCCAGCAGCGTGGACAGGACAACAACTAATGAAAAACTGTTTTTT
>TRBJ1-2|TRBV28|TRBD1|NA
CASSSGGAGMVDGYTF
TGTGCCAGCAGTTCAGGGGGCGCTGGAATGGTGGATGGCTACACCTTC
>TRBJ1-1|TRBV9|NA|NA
CASSVARISDPSGTEAFF
TGTGCCAGCAGCGTAGCCCGGATTTCAGACCCTTCGGGCACTGAAGCTTTCTTT
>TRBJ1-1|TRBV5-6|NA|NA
CASSASPLRAFF
TGTGCCAGCAGCGCTAGCCCCCTTCGGGCTTTCTTT
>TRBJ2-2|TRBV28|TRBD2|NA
CASSLRRSGRGFTGELFF
TGTGCCAGCAGTTTACGGAGGAGCGGGAGAGGTTTCACCGGGGAGCTGTTTTTT
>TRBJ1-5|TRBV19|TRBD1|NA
CASSKGQVNYQPQHF
TGTGCCAGTAGTAAAGGACAGGTGAACTATCAGCCCCAGCATTTT
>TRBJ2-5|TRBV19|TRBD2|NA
CASRAGEETQYF
TGTGCCAGTCGAGCGGGAGAGGAGACCCAGTACTTC
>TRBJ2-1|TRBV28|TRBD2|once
CASSRPGTSGRANEQFF
TGTGCCAGCAGTCGTCCCGGGACTAGCGGGAGGGCCAATGAGCAGTTCTTC